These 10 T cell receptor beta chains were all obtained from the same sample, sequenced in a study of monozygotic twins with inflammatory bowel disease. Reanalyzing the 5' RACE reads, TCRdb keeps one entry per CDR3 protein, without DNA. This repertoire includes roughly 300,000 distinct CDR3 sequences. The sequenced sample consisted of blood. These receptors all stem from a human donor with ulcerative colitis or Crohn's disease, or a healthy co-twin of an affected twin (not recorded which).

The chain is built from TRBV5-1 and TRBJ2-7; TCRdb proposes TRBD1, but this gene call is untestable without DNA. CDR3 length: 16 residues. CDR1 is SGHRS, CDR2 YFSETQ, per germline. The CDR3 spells CASSLDGYLRVNEQYF.

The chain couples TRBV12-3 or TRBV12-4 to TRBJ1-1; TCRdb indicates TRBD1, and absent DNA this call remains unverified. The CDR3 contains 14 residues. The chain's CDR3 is CASSQGPWNTEAFF.

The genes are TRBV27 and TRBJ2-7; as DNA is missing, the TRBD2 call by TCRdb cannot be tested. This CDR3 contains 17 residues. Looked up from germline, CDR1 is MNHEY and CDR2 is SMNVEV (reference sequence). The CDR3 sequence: CASSLRGAKTAGYEQYF.

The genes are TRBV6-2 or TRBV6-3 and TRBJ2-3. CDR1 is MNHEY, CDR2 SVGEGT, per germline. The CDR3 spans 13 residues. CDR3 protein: CASSPVARDTQYF.

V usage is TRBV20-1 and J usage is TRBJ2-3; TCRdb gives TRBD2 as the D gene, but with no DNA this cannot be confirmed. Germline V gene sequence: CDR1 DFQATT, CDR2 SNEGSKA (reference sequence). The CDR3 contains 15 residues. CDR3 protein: CSARDTSGRIYTQYF.

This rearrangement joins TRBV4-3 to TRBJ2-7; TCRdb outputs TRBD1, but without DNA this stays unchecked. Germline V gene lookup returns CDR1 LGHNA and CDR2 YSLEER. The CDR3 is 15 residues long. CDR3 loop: CASSQVRDRVREQYF.

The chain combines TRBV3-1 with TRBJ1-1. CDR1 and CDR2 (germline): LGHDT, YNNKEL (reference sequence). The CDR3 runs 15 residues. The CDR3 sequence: CASSQGTRMNTEAFF.

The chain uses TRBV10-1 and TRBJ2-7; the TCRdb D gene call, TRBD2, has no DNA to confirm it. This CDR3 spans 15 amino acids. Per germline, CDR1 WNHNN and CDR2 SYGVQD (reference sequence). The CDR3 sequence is CASSESLADSYEQYF.

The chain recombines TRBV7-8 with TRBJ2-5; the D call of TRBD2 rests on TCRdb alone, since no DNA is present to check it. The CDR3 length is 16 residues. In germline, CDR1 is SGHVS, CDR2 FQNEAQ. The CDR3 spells CASSLESSGGAKTQYF.

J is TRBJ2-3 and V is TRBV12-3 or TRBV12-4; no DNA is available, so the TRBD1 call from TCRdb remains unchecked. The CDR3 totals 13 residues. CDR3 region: CASSGTVTDTQYF.